The clone carrying this T cell receptor (beta chain) was seen a few times. Its matching antigen is unknown. Using RNA transcripts as the source, TCR beta CDR3 regions were amplified. The TCR CDR3 was amplified in a first-round RT-PCR using the HTBI primer set. TCRdb itself ran the multiplex PCR reads through MiXCR, one entry per CDR3 protein. The sample has around 350,000 distinct CDR3 sequences; roughly 15% are singletons. These data come from a study of T cells in Graves' hyperthyroidism and ophthalmopathy. Overall study findings and caveats: Ophthalmopathy was separated from stable hyperthyroidism by a 13 V-J model.

CDR3 size: 16 residues. The V segment lost 1 base and the J segment 0 bases; nucleotides outside the gene matches: 0. Fresh peripheral blood, 8 to 10 ml of it, supplied the PBMCs. This receptor was obtained from a woman aged 25 to 45 with Graves' ophthalmopathy. This chain joins TRBV12-3 or TRBV12-4 and TRBJ1-5; 10 positions match TRBD1. The specimen sequenced was blood. The CDR3 is CASSLGDRGSNQPQHF. The CDR3, as DNA: TGTGCCAGCAGTTTAGGGGACAGGGGTAGCAATCAGCCCCAGCATTTT.